This passage covers 14 T cell receptor beta chains from one sample sequenced in a study of blood T cell repertoires in COVID-19. Clones were sequenced by immunoSEQ multiplex PCR, and TCRdb holds only the in-frame ones, with some missing. The sample records around 220,000 clones, about 85% being singletons. The sample consisted of peripheral blood. The receptors stem from a woman in her 50s with COVID-19, enrolled during active disease.

The V and J genes are TRBV9 and TRBJ2-3; weak D call: TRBD1 (7 bases). Trimming pared 2 bases from V and 2 bases from J, leaving 12 bases between. The CDR3 contains 15 residues. Germline loops: CDR1 SGDLS, CDR2 YYNGEE. The CDR3 region is CASSVRGVITDTQYF. CDR3 sequence (DNA): TGTGCCAGCAGCGTCAGGGGGGTGATCACAGATACGCAGTATTTT. Using reference TRBV9 and TRBJ2-3 for the parts outside the CDR3, the full variable domain is DSGVTQTPKHLITATGQRVTLRCSPRSGDLSVYWYQQSLDQGLQFLIQYYNGEERAKGNILERFSAQQFPDLHSELNLSSLELGDSALYFCASSVRGVITDTQYFGPGTRLTVL.

The V and J genes are TRBV13 and TRBJ1-1; D is possibly TRBD1 (5 bases). The CDR3 spans 14 residues. V was pared by 2 bases and J by 5 bases, with 12 bases between. The germline V gene encodes CDR1 PRHDT and CDR2 FYEKMQ (reference sequence). The DNA of the CDR3 is TGTGCCAGCAGCTTATTGGGCAGGGTAACTGAAGCTTTCTTT. Protein: CASSLLGRVTEAFF.

The chain is built from TRBV6-2 or TRBV6-3 and TRBJ1-5; D possibly corresponds to TRBD1 (6 bases). Trimming removed 4 bases at V and 2 bases at J, with 18 bases between. The CDR3 is 17 amino acids. Per the germline V gene, CDR1 is MNHEY and CDR2 is SVGEGT. CDR3 amino acids: CASSSQTGFGGNQPQHF. The DNA of the CDR3 is TGTGCCAGCAGTTCCCAGACAGGCTTCGGGGGCAATCAGCCCCAGCATTTT.

This clone was seen only once. This chain joins TRBV28 and TRBJ1-3, with a tentative D call TRBD1 (5 bases). Trimming pared 5 bases from V and 0 bases from J, leaving 8 bases between. CDR1 and CDR2 (germline): MDHEN, SYDVKM. The CDR3 spans 14 residues. CDR3 DNA sequence: TGTGCCAGCAGTACAGGCAACTCTGGAAACACCATATATTTT. Its translation: CASSTGNSGNTIYF.

The V gene is TRBV27, the J gene TRBJ2-7; 8 positions match TRBD1. The J segment lost 4 bases and the V segment lost 2 bases, leaving 7 bases of the junction unmatched. The CDR3 sequence is 15 residues long. Looked up from germline, CDR1 is MNHEY and CDR2 is SMNVEV (reference sequence). The CDR3 sequence is CASSLQGQGLYEQYF. CDR3 coding DNA: TGTGCCAGCAGTTTACAAGGACAGGGCCTGTACGAGCAGTACTTC.

V and J are TRBV5-1 and TRBJ2-1, with D possibly TRBD1 on 7 matching bases. CDR3 length equals 15 residues. Germline assignment: CDR1 SGHRS and CDR2 YFSETQ. Trimming took 3 bases from V and 6 from J, leaving 16 bases between them. The CDR3 loop reads CASSYVGGGFNEQFF. For the CDR3, the DNA is TGCGCCAGCAGCTACGTAGGAGGGGGCTTCAATGAGCAGTTCTTC.

The rearrangement uses TRBV7-8 and TRBJ1-2; TRBD1 aligns across 8 bases. Germline V gene data show CDR1 as SGHVS and CDR2 as FQNEAQ. This CDR3 is 16 amino acids long. J gave up 8 bases and V 3 bases, and 14 bases lay outside the gene matches. CDR3 bases: TGTGCCAGCAGCTTGCTCTCTGGGGCAGGGGGCTGGGGCTACACCTTC. Translated, it gives CASSLLSGAGGWGYTF. The variable domain in full, with the rest retrieved from reference TRBV7-8 and TRBJ1-2, is GAGVSQSPRYKVAKRGQDVALRCDPISGHVSLFWYQQALGQGPEFLTYFQNEAQLDKSGLPSDRFFAERPEGSVSTLKIQRTQQEDSAVYLCASSLLSGAGGWGYTFGSGTRLTVV.

This clone has just a few counts. Other DNA sequences in this sample translate to the same CDR3. The chain joins TRBV11-2 to TRBJ1-2, with TRBD1 identical over 7 bases. CDR1 is SGHAT and CDR2 is FQNNGV in the germline V gene. The CDR3 runs to 13 residues. With V trimmed by 6 bases and J by 7 bases, 8 bases remained unmatched. This CDR3 is CASSPDRVGGYTF. CDR3 bases: TGTGCCAGCAGTCCCGACAGGGTCGGTGGCTACACCTTC.

This chain uses TRBV7-8 with TRBJ1-2; 11 bases are shared with TRBD1. The CDR3 totals 14 residues. Losses at the gene ends were 5 bases for V and 8 bases for J; bases not matched to a gene: 7. Germline V CDR1 and CDR2: SGHVS, FQNEAQ. This chain's CDR3 is CASSQDRGRKGYTF. CDR3 nucleotides: TGTGCCAGCAGCCAGGACAGGGGGCGGAAAGGCTACACCTTC. The whole variable domain, filled in from reference TRBV7-8 and TRBJ1-2, reads GAGVSQSPRYKVAKRGQDVALRCDPISGHVSLFWYQQALGQGPEFLTYFQNEAQLDKSGLPSDRFFAERPEGSVSTLKIQRTQQEDSAVYLCASSQDRGRKGYTFGSGTRLTVV.

The chain recombines TRBV7-9 with TRBJ2-3, with 7 bases lining up with TRBD2. Germline CDR1 and CDR2: SEHNR and FQNEAQ (reference sequence). J was trimmed by 2 bases and V by 1 base; bases with no gene match: 6. The CDR3 loop spans 16 amino acids. CDR3 loop: CASSLVERGVTDTQYF. The CDR3 nucleotides read TGTGCCAGCAGCTTAGTTGAGCGGGGAGTCACAGATACGCAGTATTTT.

This clone showed up many times. The genes are TRBV9 and TRBJ2-2; 8 nucleotides match TRBD1. The CDR3 length is 16 residues. J was trimmed by 1 base and V by 4 bases; bases with no gene match: 6. Germline-derived CDR1 and CDR2 are SGDLS and YYNGEE. The chain's CDR3 is CASSSRTGLNTGELFF. In DNA form, the CDR3 reads TGTGCCAGCAGCTCCAGGACAGGGCTGAACACCGGGGAGCTGTTTTTT.

This clone has just one count. V usage is TRBV7-9 and J usage is TRBJ2-7, with a tentative D call TRBD1 (6 bases). The CDR3 runs 17 residues. Between the trimmed V and J ends, which lost 1 base and 1 base, there was a span of 17 bases. Germline V gene data show CDR1 as SEHNR and CDR2 as FQNEAQ (reference sequence). The CDR3 region is CASSLVRGSTRSYEQYV. For the CDR3, the DNA is TGTGCCAGCAGCTTAGTCAGGGGAAGTACACGGTCCTACGAGCAGTACGTC.

This chain uses TRBV30 with TRBJ2-1; D unresolved. Germline CDR1 reads GTSNPN; CDR2 reads SVGIG (reference sequence). The CDR3 spans 13 residues. V shed 0 bases and J shed 4 bases, with 7 bases lying between them. The CDR3 DNA reads TGTGCCTGGAGTGTGAGATCGTACAATGAGCAGTTCTTC. As protein: CAWSVRSYNEQFF.

The chain combines TRBV7-3 with TRBJ2-2; 10 nucleotides line up with TRBD2. V lost 5 bases and J lost 0; bases outside the gene matches: 6. CDR1 SGHTA and CDR2 FQGTGA come from the germline V gene. The CDR3 is 17 amino acids. CDR3 sequence: CASSEITSGANTGELFF. CDR3 sequence (DNA): TGTGCCAGCAGCGAAATTACTAGCGGGGCGAACACCGGGGAGCTGTTTTTT.